This TCR beta chain was sequenced during a study of cytomegalovirus exposure and HLA in healthy donors. Whole-study results and caveats: In vitro data verified a few CMV-associated chains as specific for CMV antigens.

Trimming shortened V by 6 bases and J by 2 bases, and 12 bases separated the two germline ends. This CDR3 is 14 amino acids long. Germline V gene sequence: CDR1 MNHEY, CDR2 SMNVEV (reference sequence). Comment on this clone: Its target is unknown.

The assay was immunoSEQ multiplex PCR, and TCRdb's table has in-frame clones only and misses some. The profile covers 150,000 to 180,000 clones, with 70% to 90% appearing a single time and about a fifth taken by the ten largest. This receptor was taken from a man in his late teens or twenties in good health and CMV-seropositive. The rearrangement joins TRBV27 to TRBJ2-3; D might be TRBD2 (6 bases). Sequenced material: PBMCs. In DNA form, the CDR3 reads TGTGCCAGCAGCCTCCGGGACTTCACAGATACGCAGTATTTT. This translates into CASSLRDFTDTQYF.